The 27 T cell receptor beta chains listed next were all sequenced from one sample in a study of shared clonotypes between healthy human individuals. Sequencing used immunoSEQ multiplex PCR; TCRdb keeps in-frame clones, though not all of them. The sample holds about 480,000 clones, 60% to 80% seen once. Input material: PBMCs. These receptors were taken from a woman in her thirties or forties in good health. Some clones in this sample may be carry-over from other donors' samples.

The V and J genes are TRBV5-1 and TRBJ2-2; 10 bases align to TRBD2. CDR1 is SGHRS and CDR2 is YFSETQ in the germline V gene. This CDR3 spans 15 amino acids. After removal of 6 bases from V and 7 bases from J, the junction contained 9 bases not matched to a gene. In nucleotides, the CDR3 is TGCGCCAGCAAGAAGCGGGAGGGCCCCCTCGGGGAGCTGTTTTTT. It encodes CASKKREGPLGELFF.

The V gene is TRBV7-9, the J gene TRBJ2-3; D gene uncertain. The CDR3 loop spans 17 amino acids. V lost 5 bases and J 2 bases, leaving 20 bases between the germline ends. CDR1 is SEHNR, CDR2 FQNEAQ, per germline (reference sequence). The CDR3 is CASSQKFNGPLTDTQYF. CDR3 sequence (DNA): TGTGCCAGCAGCCAAAAATTCAACGGCCCTCTCACAGATACGCAGTATTTT.

This clone appeared a few times. The chain is built from TRBV6-1 and TRBJ1-4, with no clear D. The germline V gene has CDR1 MNHNS and CDR2 SASEGT. CDR3 length: 13 residues. V was shortened by 1 base and J by 8 bases, with 8 bases between the two germline ends. In DNA, the CDR3 is TGTGCCAGCAGTGAAGTGCCGTCAGAAAAACTGTTTTTT. Translating it yields CASSEVPSEKLFF.

This sequence joins TRBV6-5 and TRBJ1-5; 7 bases agree with TRBD1. The V gene end was trimmed by 7 bases and the J gene end by 2 bases; junction bases not matched to a gene: 2. Germline CDR1 is MNHEY and CDR2 is SVGAGI. The CDR3 has 13 amino acids. This CDR3 is CASKGARNQPQHF. The CDR3 nucleotides read TGTGCCAGCAAGGGGGCCCGCAATCAGCCCCAGCATTTT.

This rearrangement joins TRBV7-8 to TRBJ1-1; maybe TRBD1 (5 bases). The CDR3 has 13 amino acids. V was clipped by 4 bases and J by 5 bases, with 11 bases between them. CDR1 is SGHVS, CDR2 FQNEAQ, per germline. CDR3 residues: CASSSLKGTEAFF. The DNA for the CDR3 is TGTGCCAGCAGCTCCCTGAAGGGGACTGAAGCTTTCTTT.

The chain uses TRBV27 and TRBJ1-5, with 9 bases matching TRBD1. Germline CDR1 reads MNHEY; CDR2 reads SMNVEV (reference sequence). The V segment lost 5 bases and the J segment 5 bases; nucleotides outside the gene matches: 13. This CDR3 is 17 amino acids long. CDR3 amino acids: CASSIRDRAWLYQPQHF. In DNA form, the CDR3 reads TGTGCCAGCAGTATCCGGGACAGGGCCTGGCTTTATCAGCCCCAGCATTTT.

Concerning this clone itself: A much larger clonotype is one base distant, so this may be a read error. The chain couples TRBV5-6 to TRBJ1-1; D call uncertain. The CDR3 loop spans 13 amino acids. CDR1 and CDR2 (germline): SGHDT, YYEEEE. Trimming cost V 1 base and J 1 base, with 5 bases left between them. The CDR3 sequence: CASSLTANTEAFF. The CDR3 region has the DNA TGTGCCAGCAGCTTGACAGCGAACACTGAAGCTTTCTTT. Looking up the rest from reference TRBV5-6 and TRBJ1-1 gives the full variable domain: DAGVTQSPTHLIKTRGQQVTLRCSPKSGHDTVSWYQQALGQGPQFIFQYYEEEERQRGNFPDRFSGHQFPNYSSELNVNALLLGDSALYLCASSLTANTEAFFGQGTRLTVV.

The rearrangement joins TRBV4-3 to TRBJ2-3; 10 bases fit TRBD2. The V and J ends lost 4 bases and 3 bases, in that order; junction bases with no gene match: 10. The V gene's germline CDR1 is LGHNA and CDR2 YSLEER. The CDR3 consists of 17 residues. In DNA, the CDR3 is TGCGCCAGCAGCCGAGCACCTAGCGGGAGAGGGACAGATACGCAGTATTTT. Translated, it gives CASSRAPSGRGTDTQYF.

This clone was detected only once. The sample carries other DNA sequences with the same CDR3. The V and J genes are TRBV9 and TRBJ2-7, with TRBD1 matching over 7 bases. Germline CDR1 SGDLS, CDR2 YYNGEE. The CDR3 contains 15 residues. V lost 4 bases to trimming and J lost 2 bases; unmatched junction nucleotides: 9. The CDR3 DNA is TGTGCCAGCAGCCCCGTCCGGGACAGCCCCTACGAGCAGTACTTC. Protein product: CASSPVRDSPYEQYF.

The chain joins TRBV15 to TRBJ1-5; tentative D call: TRBD1 (6 bases). This CDR3 is 14 amino acids long. V shed 5 bases and J shed 6 bases, with 14 bases lying between them. CDR1 is LNHNV and CDR2 is YYDKDF in the germline V gene (reference sequence). CDR3: CATSYRDTGQPQHF. CDR3 nucleotide sequence: TGTGCCACCAGCTACAGGGACACGGGTCAGCCCCAGCATTTT. The full variable domain, completed using reference TRBV15 and TRBJ1-5, is DAMVIQNPRYQVTQFGKPVTLSCSQTLNHNVMYWYQQKSSQAPKLLFHYYDKDFNNEADTPDNFQSRRPNTSFCFLDIRSPGLGDTAMYLCATSYRDTGQPQHFGDGTRLSIL.

The CDR3, as DNA: TGTGCCAGTAGGGGGGGGACGACTAATGAAAAACTGTTTTTT. Translated, it gives CASRGGTTNEKLFF. J is TRBJ1-4 and V is TRBV19, with a weak D call TRBD1 (5 bases). CDR1 is LNHDA and CDR2 is SQIVND in the germline V gene (reference sequence). V lost 6 bases to trimming and J lost 2 bases, with 10 bases between them. The CDR3 consists of 14 residues.

The chain employs TRBV27 and TRBJ2-3; D uncertain. From germline, CDR1 is MNHEY and CDR2 SMNVEV (reference sequence). V lost 5 bases and J lost 1, with 10 bases in between. CDR3 length equals 14 residues. The CDR3 protein is CASSPLQGTDTQYF. In nucleotides, the CDR3 is TGTGCCAGCAGTCCTCTACAAGGCACAGATACGCAGTATTTT.

This chain joins TRBV5-1 and TRBJ2-4, with D perhaps TRBD1 or TRBD2 (5 bases each). Trimming left V 4 bases short and J 5 bases short, with 16 bases between. From germline, CDR1 is SGHRS and CDR2 YFSETQ. The CDR3 has 15 residues. The CDR3 DNA reads as TGCGCCAGCAGCATTCTCCCGGGACCCCAAAACATTCAGTACTTC. It specifies CASSILPGPQNIQYF. Full variable domain (remainder filled in from reference TRBV5-1 and TRBJ2-4): KAGVTQTPRYLIKTRGQQVTLSCSPISGHRSVSWYQQTPGQGLQFLFEYFSETQRNKGNFPGRFSGRQFSNSRSEMNVSTLELGDSALYLCASSILPGPQNIQYFGAGTRLSVL.

The genes are TRBV23-1 and TRBJ2-1; possibly TRBD1 for D (5 bases). TRBV23-1 carries the ORF label, with uncertain function. This CDR3 is 15 amino acids long. V was pared by 3 bases and J by 6 bases, with 15 bases between. CDR3 nucleotide sequence: TGCGCCAGCAGTCAGGGGCTGGTCCGCCTCAATGAGCAGTTCTTC. It specifies CASSQGLVRLNEQFF.

This clone was seen more than once but under ten times. V gene TRBV18 combines with J gene TRBJ1-5; possible D gene TRBD1, 6 bases. Trimming stripped 3 bases from V and 4 bases from J, with 10 bases between. The germline gives CDR1 KGHSH, CDR2 LQKENI. The CDR3 length is 14 residues. For the CDR3, the DNA is TGTGCCAGCTCACCTGGGACAAGGAATCAGCCCCAGCATTTT. Its translation is CASSPGTRNQPQHF.

The V gene is TRBV28, the J gene TRBJ2-7, with 7 bases that match TRBD2. This CDR3 region has 13 residues. After removal of 8 bases from V and 2 bases from J, the junction contained 6 bases not matched to a gene. Germline lookup yields CDR1 MDHEN and CDR2 SYDVKM. In DNA form, the CDR3 reads TGTGCCAGCTTGATAGCGGGTGCCTACGAGCAGTACTTC. It yields the protein CASLIAGAYEQYF.

CDR3 bases: TGTGCCAGCAGCTCATATAGCGGGAGAGGGTACGAGCAGTACTTC. Its protein product is CASSSYSGRGYEQYF. This chain connects TRBV13 to TRBJ2-7; 9 positions match TRBD2. CDR1 is PRHDT and CDR2 is FYEKMQ in the germline V gene (reference sequence). Trimming at V came to 4 bases and at J to 4 bases, leaving 8 bases not matched to a gene. The CDR3 sequence is 15 residues long. Drawing the rest from reference TRBV13 and TRBJ2-7, the complete variable domain is AAGVIQSPRHLIKEKRETATLKCYPIPRHDTVYWYQQGPGQDPQFLISFYEKMQSDKGSIPDRFSAQQFSDYHSELNMSSLELGDSALYFCASSSYSGRGYEQYFGPGTRLTVT.

This clone was picked up many times. This chain links TRBV11-2 with TRBJ1-1; TRBD1 might be the D (6 bases). The CDR3 is 13 residues long. Germline CDR1 SGHAT, CDR2 FQNNGV. The V gene lost 3 bases and the J gene lost 2 bases, with 7 bases spanning the gap. In DNA form, the CDR3 reads TGTGCCAGCAGCTTCAGGGGTAACACTGAAGCTTTCTTT. Translated: CASSFRGNTEAFF.

The V and J genes are TRBV6-5 and TRBJ2-3, with unresolved D. CDR3 length: 10 residues. V lost 10 bases and J 4 bases, leaving 6 bases between the germline ends. Per germline, CDR1 MNHEY and CDR2 SVGAGI. The CDR3 region is CAIPADTQYF. The DNA for the CDR3 is TGTGCCATCCCGGCAGATACGCAGTATTTT.

The rearrangement uses TRBV28 and TRBJ2-7, with D tentatively TRBD2 (6 bases). With 5 bases removed from V and 5 bases from J, the gap between germline ends came to 19 bases. This CDR3 has 15 residues. Germline CDR1 reads MDHEN; CDR2 reads SYDVKM. The CDR3 region has the DNA TGTGCCAGCAGTCTCGGGGGAATCCAGTGGGACGAGCAGTACTTC. The encoded protein is CASSLGGIQWDEQYF.

This chain connects TRBV28 to TRBJ2-3, with 7 bases aligning to TRBD1. This CDR3 spans 16 amino acids. CDR1 is MDHEN, CDR2 SYDVKM, per germline. J lost 2 bases, V lost 2 bases, and 7 bases had no gene match. This CDR3 is CASSLTGATLTDTQYF. The CDR3 nucleotides are TGTGCCAGCAGTTTAACAGGGGCGACCCTCACAGATACGCAGTATTTT.

The gene calls are TRBV11-2 and TRBJ2-7, with TRBD2 matching 13 bases. The J segment lost 2 bases and the V segment lost 5 bases, leaving 6 bases of the junction unmatched. The CDR3 loop spans 16 amino acids. Germline V gene data show CDR1 as SGHAT and CDR2 as FQNNGV. The CDR3 coding sequence is TGTGCCAGCAGCGCCGGACTAGCGGGAGTTCCCTACGAGCAGTACTTC. As protein: CASSAGLAGVPYEQYF.

J is TRBJ2-3 and V is TRBV15; maybe TRBD2 (6 bases). The CDR3 consists of 19 residues. V gave up 0 bases and J gave up 2 bases, with 21 bases separating them. Germline V gene data show CDR1 as LNHNV and CDR2 as YYDKDF (reference sequence). Here the CDR3 DNA reads TGTGCCACCAGCAGAGATAAGGCCCACAGACTAGAAGACACAGATACGCAGTATTTT. Its translation: CATSRDKAHRLEDTDTQYF.

The rearrangement links TRBV29-1 to TRBJ1-2; D is uncertain. V was pared by 5 bases and J by 4 bases, with 17 bases between. The CDR3 consists of 14 residues. The germline gives CDR1 SQVTM, CDR2 ANQGSEA. CDR3 DNA sequence: TGCAGCGTTTCTACGACACGAAGTTCCTATGGCTACACCTTC. It specifies CSVSTTRSSYGYTF.

The J gene is TRBJ2-7, the V gene TRBV14; D is perhaps TRBD1 (6 bases). Trimming took 4 bases from V and 9 from J, leaving 13 bases between them. Germline CDR1 SGHDN, CDR2 FVKESK. The CDR3 extends over 12 amino acids. CDR3 coding DNA: TGTGCCAGCAGCCTACAAGGGGGTGCGCAGTACTTC. Amino acids: CASSLQGGAQYF.

The rearrangement joins TRBV2 to TRBJ1-5; 7 positions match TRBD1. V lost 4 bases and J lost 4; bases outside the gene matches: 4. Germline assignment: CDR1 SNHLY and CDR2 FYNNEI. The CDR3 totals 14 residues. The CDR3 region is CASSGGQLNQPQHF. CDR3 DNA: TGTGCCAGCAGTGGGGGACAGCTTAATCAGCCCCAGCATTTT.

The chain combines TRBV25-1 with TRBJ1-5; TRBD1 matches at 7 bases. From germline, CDR1 is MGHDK and CDR2 SYGVNS. This CDR3 comprises 15 residues. The trim removed 11 bases at V and 3 bases at J, leaving 13 bases unmatched. The CDR3: CAGNPGDRVNQPQHF. CDR3 DNA sequence: TGTGCCGGCAACCCAGGGGACAGAGTCAATCAGCCCCAGCATTTT.